This is a list of T cell receptor beta chains from one sample in a study of T-cell reconstitution after alpha-beta-depleted transplantation in children. TCRdb used MiXCR to reprocess the PCR reads, holding one entry per CDR3 protein. The repertoire holds roughly 250,000 distinct CDR3 sequences, around 7.5% seen once, with just under 6.5% in the top ten. The sequencing used PBMCs, mostly from graft donor cells, collected 180 days after TCRalphabeta/CD19-depleted stem cell transplant. The source is a male patient between 10 and 17 years old who had a stem cell transplant for acute lymphoblastic leukemia, so the T cells may come from the graft donor. Each CDR3 is given with its conserved first and last residue. A D gene is named only where the DNA matches it firmly. Only some rows state a clone size, as once, few, many or a class for expanded clones.

J	D	size	V	CDR3	DNA
TRBJ2-7	-	many	TRBV20-1	CSARGGNEQYF	TGCAGTGCTAGAGGGGGAAACGAGCAGTACTTC
TRBJ1-1	-	many	TRBV21-1	CASRKEHDRGQPEAFF	TGTGCCAGCAGAAAAGAGCACGACAGGGGGCAGCCTGAAGCTTTCTTT
TRBJ2-5	-	many	TRBV29-1	CSAERDHKETQYF	TGCAGCGCCGAACGGGACCATAAAGAGACCCAGTACTTC
TRBJ1-4	-	many	TRBV5-1	CASSPGPVREKLFF	TGCGCCAGCAGCCCCGGGCCCGTGCGTGAAAAACTGTTTTTT
TRBJ2-7	-	many	TRBV27	CSSTGGIPYEQYF	TGTTCATCCACGGGGGGCATCCCCTACGAGCAGTACTTC
TRBJ1-1	-	many	TRBV6-6	CGVQGNTEAFF	TGTGGGGTACAGGGTAACACTGAAGCTTTCTTT
TRBJ2-2	-	few	TRBV5-6	CASSSIILANTGELFF	TGTGCCAGCAGCTCCATTATCCTCGCGAACACCGGGGAGCTGTTTTTT
TRBJ1-2	TRBD1	-	TRBV3-1	CASSQGQGGPRGYTF	TGTGCCAGCAGCCAAGGACAGGGGGGGCCTAGGGGCTACACCTTC
TRBJ2-7	TRBD2	many	TRBV5-1	CASSLVSSGEVSYEQYF	TGCGCCAGCAGCTTGGTATCGAGCGGGGAGGTCTCCTACGAGCAGTACTTC
TRBJ2-7	TRBD1	many	TRBV19	CASSSETGAYEQYF	TGTGCCAGTAGTTCTGAGACAGGGGCCTACGAGCAGTACTTC
TRBJ2-1	-	many	TRBV6-5	CASSYSTGSNEQFF	TGTGCCAGCAGTTACTCGACAGGTAGCAATGAGCAGTTCTTC
TRBJ2-7	-	many	TRBV15	CATSRGGGGTYEQYF	TGTGCCACCAGCAGAGGCGGGGGCGGAACCTACGAGCAGTACTTC
TRBJ2-3	-	few	TRBV9	CASSPSRDRDTQYF	TGTGCCAGCAGCCCCAGCAGGGATCGAGATACGCAGTATTTT
TRBJ2-7	TRBD2	many	TRBV10-3	CAISEERGGPPAYEQYF	TGTGCCATCAGTGAGGAGCGGGGGGGTCCACCGGCCTACGAGCAGTACTTC
TRBJ2-7	TRBD1	many	TRBV5-1	CASRKLQGASYEQYF	TGCGCCAGCAGGAAACTCCAGGGGGCCTCCTACGAGCAGTACTTC
TRBJ2-2	-	many	TRBV4-3	CASSQRQGLTGELFF	TGCGCCAGCAGCCAACGCCAGGGGCTTACCGGGGAGCTGTTTTTT
TRBJ2-2	-	many	TRBV5-5	CASSLRLAGMNTGELFF	TGTGCCAGCAGCTTGCGTCTCGCAGGGATGAACACCGGGGAGCTGTTTTTT
TRBJ1-2	-	many	TRBV29-1	CSVEGGTASLYGYTF	TGCAGCGTTGAAGGTGGGACCGCCAGCCTCTATGGCTACACCTTC
TRBJ1-2	-	many	TRBV20-1	CSASPPYGYTF	TGCAGTGCTAGCCCCCCCTATGGCTACACCTTC
TRBJ2-7	-	many	TRBV12-3/TRBV12-4	CASSAPGLPREQYF	TGTGCCAGCAGTGCCCCGGGACTCCCTCGCGAGCAGTACTTC
TRBJ2-7	TRBD2	many	TRBV12-3/TRBV12-4	CASSSRGFPYEQYF	TGTGCCAGCAGCTCGCGGGGGTTCCCCTACGAGCAGTACTTC
TRBJ2-4	-	many	TRBV7-8	CASSTGPIAKNIQYF	TGTGCCAGCAGCACGGGCCCTATAGCCAAAAACATTCAGTACTTC
TRBJ1-4	TRBD1	many	TRBV7-9	CASSTGQGEKLFF	TGTGCCAGCAGCACTGGACAGGGTGAAAAACTGTTTTTT
TRBJ1-4	TRBD1	many	TRBV5-1	CASSLNRGREKLFF	TGCGCCAGCAGCTTGAACAGGGGGCGCGAAAAACTGTTTTTT
TRBJ2-2	-	many	TRBV24-1	CATSDLVGELFF	TGTGCCACCAGTGATTTAGTCGGGGAGCTGTTTTTT
TRBJ2-3	-	many	TRBV7-2	CASSLSLRPATGDTQYF	TGTGCCAGCAGCTTATCCCTCCGGCCAGCAACGGGAGATACGCAGTATTTT
TRBJ1-1	TRBD1	-	TRBV5-1	CASSSTGTGEAFF	TGCGCCAGCAGCTCGACCGGGACAGGGGAAGCTTTCTTT
TRBJ1-1	-	many	TRBV7-9	CASSLWQRNTEAFF	TGTGCCAGCAGCTTATGGCAGAGGAACACTGAAGCTTTCTTT
TRBJ2-7	TRBD2	few	TRBV2	CASSELTSGPYEQYF	TGTGCCAGCAGTGAACTTACTAGCGGGCCGTACGAGCAGTACTTC
TRBJ1-4	-	many	TRBV21-1	CASSKPPDRCATNEKLFF	TGTGCCAGCAGCAAACCGCCGGACAGGTGCGCAACTAATGAAAAACTGTTTTTT
TRBJ2-2	TRBD2	many	TRBV3-1	CASSRTSGKELFF	TGTGCCAGCAGCCGGACTAGCGGGAAGGAGCTGTTTTTT
TRBJ2-3	-	many	TRBV7-8	CASSYNRDLTDTQYF	TGTGCCAGCAGCTACAACAGGGACCTCACAGATACGCAGTATTTT
TRBJ2-7	-	many	TRBV4-1	CASSQEGDNSYEQYF	TGCGCCAGCAGCCAAGAGGGGGACAACTCCTACGAGCAGTACTTC
TRBJ1-4	-	many	TRBV7-2	CASSFPTGRNEKLFF	TGTGCCAGCAGCTTCCCGACAGGCCGGAATGAAAAACTGTTTTTT
TRBJ1-4	-	many	TRBV12-3/TRBV12-4	CASSLGEQGFSEKLFF	TGTGCCAGCAGTTTAGGCGAACAGGGCTTTAGTGAAAAACTGTTTTTT
TRBJ2-1	-	many	TRBV21-1	CASIEGNEQFF	TGTGCCAGCATTGAGGGCAATGAGCAGTTCTTC
TRBJ2-4	-	many	TRBV3-1	CASSQGPGPTLAKNIQYF	TGTGCCAGCAGCCAAGGCCCCGGGCCTACCTTAGCCAAAAACATTCAGTACTTC
TRBJ2-2	-	many	TRBV7-9	CASSLERATGELFF	TGTGCCAGCAGCTTAGAACGGGCCACCGGGGAGCTGTTTTTT
TRBJ2-3	TRBD2	many	TRBV7-9	CASSLVDAGGRDTQYF	TGTGCCAGCAGCTTAGTGGACGCGGGGGGGCGAGATACGCAGTATTTT
TRBJ1-3	TRBD1	many	TRBV28	CASSRDRRTGNTIYF	TGTGCCAGCAGTAGGGACAGAAGGACTGGAAACACCATATATTTT
TRBJ2-7	-	-	TRBV18	CASSLIDSSYEQYF	TGTGCCAGCTCACTTATTGACAGTTCCTACGAGCAGTACTTC
TRBJ1-6	-	many	TRBV5-6	CASSVGGHSNSPLHF	TGTGCCAGCAGCGTAGGAGGGCACAGCAATTCACCCCTCCACTTT
TRBJ2-2	TRBD1	many	TRBV6-1	CASRGGGTGELFF	TGTGCCAGCAGAGGGGGCGGGACCGGGGAGCTGTTTTTT
TRBJ1-5	-	few	TRBV20-1	CSAKDSGQLRGYQPQHF	TGCAGTGCTAAAGATTCGGGACAACTGCGGGGTTATCAGCCCCAGCATTTT
TRBJ1-1	-	many	TRBV20-1	CSARDWPLSRMNTEAFF	TGCAGTGCTAGAGATTGGCCGCTAAGTCGCATGAACACTGAAGCTTTCTTT
TRBJ1-1	-	-	TRBV10-3	CAISESRSGYTEAFF	TGTGCCATCAGTGAGTCAAGATCGGGTTACACTGAAGCTTTCTTT
TRBJ1-1	-	many	TRBV10-3	CAISERGGGTEAFF	TGTGCCATCAGTGAAAGGGGAGGTGGCACTGAAGCTTTCTTT
TRBJ2-1	-	many	TRBV3-1	CASSLAGDNEQFF	TGTGCCAGCAGTCTCGCCGGGGACAATGAGCAGTTCTTC
TRBJ2-7	TRBD2	many	TRBV5-1	CASSRGLAGERGEQYF	TGCGCCAGCAGCCGCGGACTAGCGGGAGAAAGGGGAGAGCAGTACTTC
TRBJ1-2	TRBD1	many	TRBV28	CASRPGQMIYGYTF	TGTGCCAGCAGGCCGGGACAGATGATCTATGGCTACACCTTC